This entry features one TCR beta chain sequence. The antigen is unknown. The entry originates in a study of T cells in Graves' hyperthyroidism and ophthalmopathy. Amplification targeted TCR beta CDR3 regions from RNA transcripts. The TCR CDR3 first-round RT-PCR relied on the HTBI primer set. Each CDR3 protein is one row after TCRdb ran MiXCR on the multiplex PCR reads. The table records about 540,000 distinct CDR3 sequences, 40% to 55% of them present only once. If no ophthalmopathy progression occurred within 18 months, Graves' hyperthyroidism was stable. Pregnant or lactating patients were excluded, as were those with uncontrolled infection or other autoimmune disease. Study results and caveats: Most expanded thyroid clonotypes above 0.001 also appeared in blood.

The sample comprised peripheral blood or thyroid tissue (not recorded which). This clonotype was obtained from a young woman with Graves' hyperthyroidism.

DNA of the CDR3: TGTGCCAGCAGTTTTGGCTCCATCACCGGGGAGCTGTTTTTT. It encodes CASSFGSITGELFF. The V call is TRBV27, the J call TRBJ2-2, with D hard to call. Germline loops: CDR1 MNHEY, CDR2 SMNVEV (reference sequence). V lost 3 bases and J 4 bases, leaving 9 bases between the germline ends. The CDR3 extends over 14 amino acids.